Below, 24 T cell receptor beta chains from the same sample are listed, as sequenced in a study of shared T cell receptors in the human thymus. Assay used: immunoSEQ multiplex PCR; TCRdb lists only in-frame clones, some missing. The repertoire consists of some 640,000 clones, with around 87% occurring once and the leading ten covering roughly 0.0086%. These records were also assigned to another study, of human thymus T cells.

The sample was thymocytes. These receptors all stem from a boy under two years old with a congenital heart defect.

In its sample, this clone was seen once. The rearrangement joins TRBV2 to TRBJ2-5; 9 bases are a match to TRBD1. CDR3 length: 16 residues. Trimming cost V 6 bases and J 3 bases; bases outside gene matches: 11. Germline CDR1 and CDR2: SNHLY and FYNNEI. CDR3 amino acids: CASSVNRGPRKETQYF. In DNA form, the CDR3 reads TGTGCCAGCAGCGTAAACAGGGGGCCCCGGAAAGAGACCCAGTACTTC.

This clone was observed a single time. This rearrangement joins TRBV5-8 to TRBJ1-5, with TRBD1 matching 10 bases. V lost 4 bases to trimming and J lost 1 base; unmatched junction nucleotides: 5. The CDR3 runs to 16 residues. Germline CDR1 is SGHTS and CDR2 is YDEGEE. CDR3 in DNA: TGTGCCAGCAGCCCTGGGACAGGGGTCAGCAATCAGCCCCAGCATTTT. Its translation: CASSPGTGVSNQPQHF.

This clone was picked up a small number of times. This chain connects TRBV27 to TRBJ2-2; 9 nucleotides align to TRBD1. The J segment lost 4 bases and the V segment lost 10 bases, leaving 10 bases of the junction unmatched. From germline, CDR1 is MNHEY and CDR2 SMNVEV (reference sequence). The CDR3 extends over 15 amino acids. The CDR3 DNA reads TGTGCCACCTACCGGGACAGGGCTGCCACCGGGGAGCTGTTTTTT. It translates to CATYRDRAATGELFF.

The gene calls are TRBV5-1 and TRBJ1-4; no firm D call. The V gene's germline CDR1 is SGHRS and CDR2 YFSETQ. V was shortened by 0 bases and J by 5 bases, with 14 bases between the two germline ends. The CDR3 totals 16 residues. CDR3 loop: CASSLGEYGRNEKLFF. In nucleotides, the CDR3 is TGCGCCAGCAGCTTGGGGGAGTATGGGAGGAATGAAAAACTGTTTTTT.

The chain is built from TRBV2 and TRBJ2-5, with D possibly matching TRBD2 (7 bases). Germline-derived CDR1 and CDR2 are SNHLY and FYNNEI. Trimming pared 9 bases from V and 2 bases from J, leaving 16 bases between. The CDR3 length is 14 residues. Here the CDR3 DNA reads TGTGCCAGAGGGGGGGGCAGGGTGCAAGAGACCCAGTACTTC. This gives the protein CARGGGRVQETQYF.

The chain carries TRBV7-6 and TRBJ2-2; 9 bases agree with TRBD2. V was pared by 5 bases and J by 7 bases, with 11 bases of the junction left unmatched. CDR1 and CDR2 (germline): SGHVS, FNYEAQ. CDR3 length equals 16 residues. The DNA of the CDR3 is TGTGCCAGCAGCCATCGCCTAGCGGGATTCGTCGGGGAGCTGTTTTTT. Amino acid sequence: CASSHRLAGFVGELFF.

The table lists this clone with a few counts. This chain uses TRBV10-3 with TRBJ2-7; TRBD2 agrees at 8 bases. The ends lost 0 bases at V and 7 bases at J; junction bases unmatched: 5. Germline V gene lookup returns CDR1 ENHRY and CDR2 SYGVKD. CDR3 length: 14 amino acids. The CDR3 nucleotides read TGTGCCATCAGTGAGTCGGGACTAGTGGGGGAGCAGTACTTC. Its translation: CAISESGLVGEQYF.

This clone was found once. The chain links TRBV29-1 to TRBJ2-5; possibly TRBD2 for D (7 bases). V gave up 7 bases and J gave up 5 bases, with 11 bases separating them. Germline values: CDR1 SQVTM, CDR2 ANQGSEA. This CDR3 is built from 11 residues. CDR3 DNA sequence: TGCAGCGCGGGGAGGGGGGAGACCCAGTACTTC. Protein: CSAGRGETQYF.

The rearrangement uses TRBV14 and TRBJ1-2; 10 positions match TRBD1. J gave up 5 bases and V 4 bases, and 7 bases lay outside the gene matches. Germline V CDR1 and CDR2: SGHDN, FVKESK. The CDR3 length is 15 residues. CDR3 sequence: CASSPPGQGFYGYTF. In nucleotides, the CDR3 is TGTGCCAGCAGCCCGCCGGGACAGGGGTTTTATGGCTACACCTTC.

In this sample, this clone turned up a few times. The V gene is TRBV19, the J gene TRBJ1-2, with a weak D call TRBD1 (6 bases). Per the germline V gene, CDR1 is LNHDA and CDR2 is SQIVND (reference sequence). The length of the CDR3 is 16 residues. The ends were cut back, 8 bases at V and 1 base at J, with 20 bases in the middle. CDR3 in DNA: TGTGCCAGTGCTGGGACACTCACACTTTTTAACTATGGCTACACCTTC. It codes for CASAGTLTLFNYGYTF.

This chain uses TRBV5-1 with TRBJ2-1; 9 positions agree with TRBD1. This CDR3 region has 15 residues. Germline CDR1 and CDR2: SGHRS and YFSETQ. Trimming at V came to 0 bases and at J to 9 bases, leaving 7 bases not matched to a gene. CDR3 bases: TGCGCCAGCAGCTTGGCGGGACAGGGATTCGGTGAGCAGTTCTTC. Its protein product is CASSLAGQGFGEQFF.

J is TRBJ2-1 and V is TRBV6-5; 8 bases fit TRBD1. CDR3 size: 16 residues. Per the germline V gene, CDR1 is MNHEY and CDR2 is SVGAGI. The V segment lost 2 bases and the J segment 2 bases; nucleotides outside the gene matches: 5. CDR3 amino acids: CASSYGWGQAYNEQFF. CDR3 DNA: TGTGCCAGCAGTTACGGATGGGGACAGGCCTACAATGAGCAGTTCTTC.

The chain uses TRBV20-1 and TRBJ2-7; TRBD2 might be the D (5 bases). The germline CDR1 and CDR2 sequences are DFQATT and SNEGSKA (reference sequence). Trimming removed 0 bases at V and 7 bases at J, with 7 bases between. CDR3 length: 11 amino acids. CDR3 in DNA: TGCAGTGCTAGAGATAAGCGGGAGCAGTACTTC. It encodes CSARDKREQYF.

The genes are TRBV5-5 and TRBJ1-4; D ambiguous. Germline V gene lookup returns CDR1 SGHKS and CDR2 YYEKEE (reference sequence). This CDR3 is 15 amino acids long. V gave up 4 bases and J gave up 0 bases, with 10 bases separating them. CDR3 in amino acids: CASSPVRSTNEKLFF. As DNA, the CDR3 is TGTGCCAGCAGCCCGGTTAGATCAACTAATGAAAAACTGTTTTTT.

The chain carries TRBV5-1 and TRBJ2-2, with 15 bases that match TRBD2. Per the germline V gene, CDR1 is SGHRS and CDR2 is YFSETQ. The V gene end was trimmed by 1 base and the J gene end by 2 bases; junction bases not matched to a gene: 12. This CDR3 is built from 21 residues. The CDR3 reads CASSLTGTSGGILPNTGELFF. In DNA form, the CDR3 reads TGCGCCAGCAGCTTGACGGGGACTAGCGGGGGGATATTACCTAACACCGGGGAGCTGTTTTTT.

V is TRBV11-2 and J is TRBJ2-1; 8 nucleotides align to TRBD2. Germline CDR1 and CDR2: SGHAT and FQNNGV. V shed 5 bases, J shed 0 bases, and the junction held 15 bases outside the gene matches. The CDR3 covers 19 residues. The CDR3 sequence is CASSPLSQRGSGSYNEQFF. The CDR3, as DNA: TGTGCCAGCAGCCCACTAAGCCAGCGGGGGAGTGGCTCCTACAATGAGCAGTTCTTC.

The gene calls are TRBV11-2 and TRBJ2-5; 10 positions agree with TRBD2. J gave up 5 bases and V 6 bases, and 9 bases lay outside the gene matches. The CDR3 has 15 amino acids. CDR1 and CDR2 from the germline V gene are SGHAT and FQNNGV. The CDR3 DNA reads TGTGCCAGCAGAGTAGAGCGGGAGGGGAGGGAGACCCAGTACTTC. Its translation is CASRVEREGRETQYF.

This rearrangement joins TRBV11-2 to TRBJ2-7; 8 positions match TRBD2. The CDR3 is made up of 15 amino acids. Germline CDR1 reads SGHAT; CDR2 reads FQNNGV. V dropped 6 bases and J dropped 1; count of bases not matched to a gene: 8. In DNA form, the CDR3 reads TGTGCCAGCAGGCGGGGACTAGAGGTTTCCTACGAGCAGTACTTC. Translated: CASRRGLEVSYEQYF.

V and J are TRBV4-3 and TRBJ2-1; 9 bases are a match to TRBD2. With 5 bases clipped from V and 0 bases from J, the junction kept 8 bases outside the gene matches. Germline V CDR1 and CDR2: LGHNA, YSLEER. The CDR3 totals 17 residues. The CDR3 loop reads CASSVLAGDSSYNEQFF. The DNA of the CDR3 is TGCGCCAGCAGCGTACTAGCGGGCGATAGCTCCTACAATGAGCAGTTCTTC.

The genes are TRBV23-1 and TRBJ1-1, with D perhaps matching TRBD1 (6 bases). TRBV23-1 carries the ORF label, with uncertain function. V lost 0 bases and J lost 3, with 14 bases in between. The CDR3 runs 16 residues. The CDR3 here is CASSQSPGKGDTEAFF. DNA of the CDR3: TGCGCCAGCAGTCAATCCCCAGGGAAGGGGGACACTGAAGCTTTCTTT.

J is TRBJ2-3 and V is TRBV2; TRBD2 matches at 10 bases. Germline CDR1 is SNHLY and CDR2 is FYNNEI. This CDR3 has 15 residues. V was clipped by 7 bases and J by 1 base; unmatched bases: 5. For the CDR3, the DNA is TGTGCCAGCATGCTAGCGGGGGTTTGCACAGATACGCAGTATTTT. This gives the protein CASMLAGVCTDTQYF.

The chain recombines TRBV4-3 with TRBJ2-1; 8 positions agree with TRBD1. Germline CDR1 LGHNA, CDR2 YSLEER. The V gene end was trimmed by 3 bases and the J gene end by 7 bases; junction bases not matched to a gene: 8. The CDR3 length is 15 residues. CDR3 nucleotide sequence: TGCGCCAGCAGCCACAGGACAGGGTATTGTAATGAGCAGTTCTTC. As protein: CASSHRTGYCNEQFF.

The rearrangement uses TRBV2 and TRBJ2-7, with a weak D call TRBD1 (5 bases). The V gene lost 3 bases and the J gene lost 3 bases, with 18 bases spanning the gap. Germline loops: CDR1 SNHLY, CDR2 FYNNEI. This CDR3 spans 16 amino acids. CDR3 sequence: CASSEEFGRVDYEQYF. For the CDR3, the DNA is TGTGCCAGCAGTGAGGAGTTTGGCAGGGTGGACTACGAGCAGTACTTC.

This clone has more than one count but fewer than ten. The chain recombines TRBV6-5 with TRBJ2-7, with D unclear. The CDR3 extends over 11 amino acids. The germline V gene encodes CDR1 MNHEY and CDR2 SVGAGI. V lost 6 bases, J lost 5 bases, and 8 bases lay in between. CDR3 loop: CASSSPHEQYF. As DNA, the CDR3 is TGTGCCAGCAGCTCCCCCCACGAGCAGTACTTC.